Presented here are 11 T cell receptor beta chains from one specimen sequenced in a study of blood T cell repertoires in COVID-19. Sequencing used immunoSEQ multiplex PCR; TCRdb keeps in-frame clones, though not all of them. The sample lists more than 4,000 clones; around 86% were seen once. The specimen sequenced was peripheral blood. Receptor source: a human donor in a cohort sampled during active COVID-19.

J is TRBJ2-1 and V is TRBV27; 12 nucleotides match TRBD2. The CDR3 runs 19 residues. Germline trimming cut 5 bases from V and 6 bases from J; bases unmatched to any gene: 17. Germline lookup yields CDR1 MNHEY and CDR2 SMNVEV (reference sequence). Written as DNA, the CDR3 is TGTGCCAGCAGTAACAGACTAGCGGGAGTATCAGTCCGGGGCAATGAGCAGTTCTTC. Translation gives CASSNRLAGVSVRGNEQFF.

The genes are TRBV30 and TRBJ1-4; TRBD1 agrees at 10 bases. Germline CDR1 and CDR2: GTSNPN and SVGIG (reference sequence). Trimming at V came to 2 bases and at J to 7 bases, leaving 4 bases not matched to a gene. The CDR3 consists of 14 residues. The CDR3 DNA reads as TGTGCCTGGAGTCGACAGGGGGCAGGTGAAAAACTGTTTTTT. Protein product: CAWSRQGAGEKLFF. Full variable domain (remainder filled in from reference TRBV30 and TRBJ1-4): SQTIHQWPATLVQPVGSPLSLECTVEGTSNPNLYWYRQAAGRGLQLLFYSVGIGQISSEVPQNLSASRPQDRQFILSSKKLLLSDSGFYLCAWSRQGAGEKLFFGSGTQLSVL.

The V and J genes are TRBV7-9 and TRBJ1-5; D unresolved. CDR3 length: 14 residues. V gave up 2 bases and J gave up 3 bases, with 8 bases separating them. Germline V gene sequence: CDR1 SEHNR, CDR2 FQNEAQ (reference sequence). CDR3 amino acids: CASSLSGYNQPQHF. The DNA of the CDR3 is TGTGCCAGCAGCTTAAGCGGCTACAATCAGCCCCAGCATTTT.

With regard to this clone: The sample holds other DNA sequences that translate to the same CDR3. The chain has TRBV9 and TRBJ1-1; possibly TRBD1 for D (6 bases). From germline, CDR1 is SGDLS and CDR2 YYNGEE. The CDR3 has 14 amino acids. V was trimmed by 2 bases and J by 0 bases, leaving 8 bases between them. DNA for the CDR3: TGTGCCAGCAGCGTGGACAGAGTGAACACTGAAGCTTTCTTT. This gives the protein CASSVDRVNTEAFF. Filled out from reference TRBV9 and TRBJ1-1, the complete variable domain reads DSGVTQTPKHLITATGQRVTLRCSPRSGDLSVYWYQQSLDQGLQFLIQYYNGEERAKGNILERFSAQQFPDLHSELNLSSLELGDSALYFCASSVDRVNTEAFFGQGTRLTVV.

The chain links TRBV19 to TRBJ2-7, with D possibly matching TRBD1 (6 bases). The length of the CDR3 is 13 residues. Germline V gene lookup returns CDR1 LNHDA and CDR2 SQIVND (reference sequence). The V end lost 1 base, the J end lost 2 bases, and 6 bases lay between the germline ends. CDR3 bases: TGTGCCAGTAGTATAGGACAGGCCTACGAGCAGTACTTC. Translating it yields CASSIGQAYEQYF. Drawing the rest from reference TRBV19 and TRBJ2-7, the complete variable domain is DGGITQSPKYLFRKEGQNVTLSCEQNLNHDAMYWYRQDPGQGLRLIYYSQIVNDFQKGDIAEGYSVSREKKESFPLTVTSAQKNPTAFYLCASSIGQAYEQYFGPGTRLTVT.

The chain links TRBV7-3 to TRBJ2-1, with 8 bases fitting TRBD2. Losses at the gene ends were 0 bases for V and 5 bases for J; bases not matched to a gene: 6. In germline, CDR1 is SGHTA, CDR2 FQGTGA. The CDR3 loop spans 16 amino acids. The CDR3 nucleotides are TGTGCCAGCAGCTTAACGGCTAGCGGGCACGACAATGAGCAGTTCTTC. Translated, it gives CASSLTASGHDNEQFF.

This chain joins TRBV9 and TRBJ1-2; the D gene is possibly TRBD1 (6 bases). The CDR3 has 17 amino acids. Trimming removed 0 bases at V and 4 bases at J, with 19 bases between. The germline V gene has CDR1 SGDLS and CDR2 YYNGEE. The CDR3 bases are TGTGCCAGCAGCGTAGGTTGGACAGCCCCGGGGGGCTATGGCTACACCTTC. It yields the protein CASSVGWTAPGGYGYTF. Complete variable domain (other parts from reference TRBV9 and TRBJ1-2): DSGVTQTPKHLITATGQRVTLRCSPRSGDLSVYWYQQSLDQGLQFLIQYYNGEERAKGNILERFSAQQFPDLHSELNLSSLELGDSALYFCASSVGWTAPGGYGYTFGSGTRLTVV.

This chain uses TRBV10-3 with TRBJ2-7, with 11 bases fitting TRBD2. This CDR3 contains 15 residues. Germline V gives CDR1 ENHRY, CDR2 SYGVKD. Trimming removed 6 bases from V and 7 bases from J; junction bases left unmatched: 11. CDR3 bases: TGTGCCATCAGGGGGACTAGCGGCAGTCCTCTTGAGCAGTACTTC. Protein: CAIRGTSGSPLEQYF.

The rearrangement joins TRBV6-2 or TRBV6-3 to TRBJ2-5, with no clear D. The CDR3 extends over 12 amino acids. The germline gives CDR1 MNHEY, CDR2 SVGEGT. V lost 0 bases and J lost 5, with 4 bases in between. The CDR3 DNA follows: TGTGCCAGCAGTTACTCCGGGGAGACCCAGTACTTC. Amino acid sequence: CASSYSGETQYF.

A note on this clone: Germline is not matched at one junction end, which may reflect a read error. V and J are TRBV5-1 and TRBJ1-2; a weak D match, TRBD1 (5 bases). CDR1 is SGHRS and CDR2 is YFSETQ in the germline V gene. The CDR3 extends over 11 amino acids. The CDR3 bases are TGCGCCAGCAGCTCCGGGGGAGGGTTCGCCTTC. Its protein product is CASSSGGGFAF.

The J gene is TRBJ2-4, the V gene TRBV29-1, with D unclear. Trimming removed 4 bases from V and 1 base from J, with 11 bases in between. Germline CDR1 is SQVTM and CDR2 is ANQGSEA. The CDR3 is 14 residues long. Written as DNA, the CDR3 is TGCAGCGTTGCCCTAGGTGGGGCCAAAAACATTCAGTACTTC. Translating it yields CSVALGGAKNIQYF.